The T cell receptor beta chain described here comes from a study of T cells in Graves' hyperthyroidism and ophthalmopathy. Calling Graves' hyperthyroidism stable meant ophthalmopathy did not progress within 18 months. Thyroid ultrasound and orbital computed tomography, with clinical symptoms and serum thyroxine and TRAb, informed diagnoses. From RNA transcripts, TCR beta CDR3 regions were amplified. HTBI primers drove first-round RT-PCR of the TCR CDR3. A single record per CDR3 protein comes from TCRdb applying MiXCR to the multiplex PCR reads. This sample has hundreds of thousands of distinct CDR3 sequences, with around 14% found just once. This clonotype appeared many times. V lost 5 bases, J lost 0 bases, and 12 bases lay in between. Germline V gene data show CDR1 as SNHLY and CDR2 as FYNNEI. The CDR3 length is 15 residues.

This clonotype was sampled from a woman younger than 35 with Graves' hyperthyroidism. J is TRBJ2-3 and V is TRBV2, with D perhaps matching TRBD1 (6 bases). The sequenced sample was blood. Written as DNA, the CDR3 is TGTGCCAGCAGTACCGGGACAACTAGCACAGATACGCAGTATTTT. Its translation: CASSTGTTSTDTQYF.